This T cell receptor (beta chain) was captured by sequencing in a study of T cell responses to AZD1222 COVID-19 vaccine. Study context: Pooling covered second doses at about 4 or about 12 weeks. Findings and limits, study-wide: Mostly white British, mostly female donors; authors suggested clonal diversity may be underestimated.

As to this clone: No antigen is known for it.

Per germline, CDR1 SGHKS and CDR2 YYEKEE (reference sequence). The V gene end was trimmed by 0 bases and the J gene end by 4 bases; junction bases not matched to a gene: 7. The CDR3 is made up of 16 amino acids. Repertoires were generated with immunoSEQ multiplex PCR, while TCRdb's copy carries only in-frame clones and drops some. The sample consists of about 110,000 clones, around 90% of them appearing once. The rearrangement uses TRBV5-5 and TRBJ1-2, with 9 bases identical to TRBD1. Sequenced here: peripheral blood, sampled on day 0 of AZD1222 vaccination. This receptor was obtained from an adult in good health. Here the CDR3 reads CASSLARGTGPYGYTF. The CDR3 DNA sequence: TGTGCCAGCAGCTTGGCCCGGGGGACAGGGCCCTATGGCTACACCTTC.